Sequencing of this T cell receptor (beta chain) was carried out in a study of T cell repertoires in cytomegalovirus infection. The study, taken as a whole, reports: There were carriers of CMV plus the relevant HLA, and cumulative public TCR beta family frequency identified them.

A note on this clonotype: Its antigen remains unknown. One junction end does not reproduce the germline sequence, and a read error may be involved.

The CDR3 extends over 13 amino acids. Germline V gives CDR1 SGHNT, CDR2 YYREEE (reference sequence). TCRdb ran MiXCR on the reads and lists one entry per CDR3 protein. In the table there are some 600,000 distinct CDR3 sequences, less than 25% of which are singletons. The sequence derives from a human donor in good health (CMV status not recorded). Some clones in this sample may be carry-over from other donors' samples. The sample was CD8+ T cells from PBMCs. The chain combines TRBV5-4 with TRBJ2-5, with D possibly being TRBD1 (5 bases). The CDR3 bases are TGTGTCAGCAGCTTAATAGGACAAGAGACCCAATACTTC. Translating it yields CVSSLIGQETQYF.